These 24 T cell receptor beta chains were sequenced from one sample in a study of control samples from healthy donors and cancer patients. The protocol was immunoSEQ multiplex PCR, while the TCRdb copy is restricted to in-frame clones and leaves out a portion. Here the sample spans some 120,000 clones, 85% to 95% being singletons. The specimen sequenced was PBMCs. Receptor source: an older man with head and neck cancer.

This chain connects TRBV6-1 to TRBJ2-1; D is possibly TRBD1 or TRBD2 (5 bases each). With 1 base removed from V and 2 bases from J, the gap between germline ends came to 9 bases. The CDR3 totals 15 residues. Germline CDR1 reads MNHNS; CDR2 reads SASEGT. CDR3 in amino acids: CASSEGRGAYNEQFF. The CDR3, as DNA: TGTGCCAGCAGTGAAGGAAGGGGAGCCTACAATGAGCAGTTCTTC.

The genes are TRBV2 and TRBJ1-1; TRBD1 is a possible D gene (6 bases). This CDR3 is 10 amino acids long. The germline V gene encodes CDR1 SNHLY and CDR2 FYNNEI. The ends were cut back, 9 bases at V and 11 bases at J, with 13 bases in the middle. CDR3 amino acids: CASHRVEAFF. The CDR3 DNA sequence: TGTGCCAGTCACAGGGTTGAGGCTTTCTTT.

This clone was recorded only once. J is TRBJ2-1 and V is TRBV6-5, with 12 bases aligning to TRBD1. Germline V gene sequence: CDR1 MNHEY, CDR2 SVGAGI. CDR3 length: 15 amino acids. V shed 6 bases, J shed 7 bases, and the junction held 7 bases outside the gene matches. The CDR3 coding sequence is TGTGCCAGCAGGGGACAGGGGGCGTTCTTGAATGAGCAGTTCTTC. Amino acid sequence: CASRGQGAFLNEQFF.

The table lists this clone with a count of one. DNA of the CDR3: TGCGCCAGCAGCCCGCAGACAGGGACCATGTACAATGAGCAGTTCTTC. Translation gives CASSPQTGTMYNEQFF. The V gene is TRBV5-1, the J gene TRBJ2-1; 7 nucleotides align to TRBD1. V trimming: 4 bases; J trimming: 4 bases; junction bases outside the gene matches: 11. The CDR3 is made up of 16 amino acids. CDR1 and CDR2 (germline): SGHRS, YFSETQ. The complete variable domain, with remaining parts taken from reference TRBV5-1 and TRBJ2-1, reads KAGVTQTPRYLIKTRGQQVTLSCSPISGHRSVSWYQQTPGQGLQFLFEYFSETQRNKGNFPGRFSGRQFSNSRSEMNVSTLELGDSALYLCASSPQTGTMYNEQFFGPGTRLTVL.

CDR3 in DNA: TGTGCCAGCAGCTCAGCTCTAGTTCCCGGGGAGCTGTTTTTT. The encoded protein is CASSSALVPGELFF. The chain employs TRBV7-2 and TRBJ2-2, with unresolved D. This CDR3 spans 14 amino acids. V lost 4 bases, J lost 6 bases, and 12 bases lay in between. Germline values: CDR1 SGHTA, CDR2 FQGNSA.

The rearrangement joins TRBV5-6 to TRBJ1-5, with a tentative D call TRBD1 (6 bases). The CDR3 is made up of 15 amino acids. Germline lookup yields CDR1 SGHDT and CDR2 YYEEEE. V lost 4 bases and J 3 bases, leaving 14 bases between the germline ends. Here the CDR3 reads CASSQGMPPNQPQHF. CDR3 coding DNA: TGTGCCAGCAGCCAGGGGATGCCCCCCAATCAGCCCCAGCATTTT.

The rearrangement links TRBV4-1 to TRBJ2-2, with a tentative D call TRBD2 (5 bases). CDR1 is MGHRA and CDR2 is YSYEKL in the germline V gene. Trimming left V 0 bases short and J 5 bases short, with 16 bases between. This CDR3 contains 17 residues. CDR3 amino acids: CASSQEGAGGRTGELFF. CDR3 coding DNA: TGCGCCAGCAGCCAAGAGGGTGCGGGTGGACGGACCGGGGAGCTGTTTTTT.

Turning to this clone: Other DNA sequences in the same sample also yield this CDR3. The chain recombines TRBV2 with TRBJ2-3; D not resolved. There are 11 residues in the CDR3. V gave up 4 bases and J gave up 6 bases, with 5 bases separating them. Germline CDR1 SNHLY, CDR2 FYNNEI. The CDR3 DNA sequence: TGTGCCAGCAGTGTTGGGGATACGCAGTATTTT. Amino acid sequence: CASSVGDTQYF.

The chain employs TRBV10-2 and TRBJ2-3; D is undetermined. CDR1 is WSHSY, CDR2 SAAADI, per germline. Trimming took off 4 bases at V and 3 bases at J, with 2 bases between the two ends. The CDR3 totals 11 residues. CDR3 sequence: CASSATDTQYF. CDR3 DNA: TGCGCCAGCAGTGCGACAGATACGCAGTATTTT.

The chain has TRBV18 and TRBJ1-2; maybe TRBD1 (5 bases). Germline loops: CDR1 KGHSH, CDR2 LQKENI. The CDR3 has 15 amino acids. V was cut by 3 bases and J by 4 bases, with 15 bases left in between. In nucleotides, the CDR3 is TGTGCCAGCTCACCCGGGACGGACTCACCCTATGGCTACACCTTC. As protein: CASSPGTDSPYGYTF.

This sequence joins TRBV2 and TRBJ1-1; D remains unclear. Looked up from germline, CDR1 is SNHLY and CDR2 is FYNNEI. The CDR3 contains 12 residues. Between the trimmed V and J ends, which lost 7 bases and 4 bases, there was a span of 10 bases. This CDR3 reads CASTLESTEAFF. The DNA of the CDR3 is TGTGCCAGCACCCTAGAGTCCACTGAAGCTTTCTTT.

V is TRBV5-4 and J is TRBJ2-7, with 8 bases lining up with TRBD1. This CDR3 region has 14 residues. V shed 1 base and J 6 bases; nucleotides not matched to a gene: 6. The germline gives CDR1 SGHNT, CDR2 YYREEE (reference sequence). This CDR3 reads CASSLTPDRAEQYF. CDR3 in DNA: TGTGCCAGCAGCTTGACCCCGGACAGGGCCGAGCAGTACTTC.

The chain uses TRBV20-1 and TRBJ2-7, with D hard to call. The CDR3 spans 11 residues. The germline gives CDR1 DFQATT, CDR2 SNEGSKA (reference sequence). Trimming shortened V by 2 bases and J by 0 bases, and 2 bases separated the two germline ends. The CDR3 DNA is TGCAGTGCTAGACTCTCCTACGAGCAGTACTTC. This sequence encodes CSARLSYEQYF.

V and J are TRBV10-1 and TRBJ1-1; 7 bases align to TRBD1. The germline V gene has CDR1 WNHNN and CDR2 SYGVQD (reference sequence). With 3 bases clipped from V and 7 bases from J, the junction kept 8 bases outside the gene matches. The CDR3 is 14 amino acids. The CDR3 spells CASSEVQGEGEAFF. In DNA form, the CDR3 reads TGCGCCAGCAGTGAAGTCCAGGGGGAAGGTGAAGCTTTCTTT.

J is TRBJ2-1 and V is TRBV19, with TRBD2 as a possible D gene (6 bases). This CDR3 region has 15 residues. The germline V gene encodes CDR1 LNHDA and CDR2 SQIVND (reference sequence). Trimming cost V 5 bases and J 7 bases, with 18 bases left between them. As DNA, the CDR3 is TGTGCCAGTAGTCTCCCTAAGATTGCGGGGAATGAGCAGTTCTTC. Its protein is CASSLPKIAGNEQFF.

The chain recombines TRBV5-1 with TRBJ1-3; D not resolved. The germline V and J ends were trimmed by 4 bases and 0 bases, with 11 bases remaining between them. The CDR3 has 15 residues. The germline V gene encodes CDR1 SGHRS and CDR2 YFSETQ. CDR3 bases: TGCGCCAGCAGCGTGACCTCAAACTCTGGAAACACCATATATTTT. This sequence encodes CASSVTSNSGNTIYF.

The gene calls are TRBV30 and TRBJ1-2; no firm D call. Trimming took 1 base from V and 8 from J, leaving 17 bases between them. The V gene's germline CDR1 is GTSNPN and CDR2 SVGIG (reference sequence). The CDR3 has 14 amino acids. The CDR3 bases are TGTGCCTGGAGTGAGGCCAGCGCAAGAACCGGCTACACCTTC. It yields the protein CAWSEASARTGYTF.

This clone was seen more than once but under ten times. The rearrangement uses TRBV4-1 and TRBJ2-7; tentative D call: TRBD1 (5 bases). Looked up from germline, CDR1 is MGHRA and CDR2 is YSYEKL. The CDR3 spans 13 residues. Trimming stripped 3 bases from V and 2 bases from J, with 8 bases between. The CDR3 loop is CASSHETAYEQYF. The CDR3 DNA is TGCGCCAGCAGCCATGAGACAGCCTACGAGCAGTACTTC.

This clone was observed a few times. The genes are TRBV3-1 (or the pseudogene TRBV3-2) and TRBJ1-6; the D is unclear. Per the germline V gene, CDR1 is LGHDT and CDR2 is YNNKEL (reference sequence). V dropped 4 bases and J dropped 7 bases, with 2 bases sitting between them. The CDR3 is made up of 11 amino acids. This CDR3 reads CASSLNSPLHF. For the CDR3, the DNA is TGTGCCAGCAGCCTCAATTCACCCCTCCACTTT.

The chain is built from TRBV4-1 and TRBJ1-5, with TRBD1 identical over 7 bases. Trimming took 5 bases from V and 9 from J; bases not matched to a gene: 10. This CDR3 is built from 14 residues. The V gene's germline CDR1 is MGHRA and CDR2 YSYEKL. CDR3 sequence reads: CASSGVGQTSPQHF. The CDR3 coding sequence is TGCGCCAGCAGCGGAGTGGGACAGACCTCGCCCCAGCATTTT.

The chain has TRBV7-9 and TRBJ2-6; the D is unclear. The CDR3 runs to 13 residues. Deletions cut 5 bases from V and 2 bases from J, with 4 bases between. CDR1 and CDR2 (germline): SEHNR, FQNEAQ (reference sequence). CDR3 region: CASSLTGANVLTF. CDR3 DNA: TGTGCCAGCAGCCTCACTGGGGCCAACGTCCTGACTTTC.

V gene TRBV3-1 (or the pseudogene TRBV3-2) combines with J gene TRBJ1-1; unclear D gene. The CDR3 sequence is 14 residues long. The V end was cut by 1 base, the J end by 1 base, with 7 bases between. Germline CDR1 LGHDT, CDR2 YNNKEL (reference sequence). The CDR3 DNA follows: TGTGCCAGCAGCCAAGTTCAGAGGAACACTGAAGCTTTCTTT. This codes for CASSQVQRNTEAFF.

CDR3: CASSLERGGDGYTF. CDR3 nucleotides: TGCGCCAGCAGCTTGGAAAGGGGCGGCGATGGCTACACCTTC. The chain combines TRBV5-1 with TRBJ1-2; D is possibly TRBD1 (5 bases). The CDR3 runs to 14 residues. CDR1 is SGHRS, CDR2 YFSETQ, per germline. V was cut by 0 bases and J by 6 bases, with 12 bases left in between.

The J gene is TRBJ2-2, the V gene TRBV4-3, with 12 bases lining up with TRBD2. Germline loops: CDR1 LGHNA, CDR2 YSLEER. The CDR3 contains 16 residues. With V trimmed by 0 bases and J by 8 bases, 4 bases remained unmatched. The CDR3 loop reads CASSQERTSGIGELFF. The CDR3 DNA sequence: TGCGCCAGCAGCCAAGAGAGGACTAGCGGGATTGGGGAGCTGTTTTTT.